This T cell receptor beta chain is drawn from a study of blood T cell repertoires in COVID-19. Across the whole study: The cDNA or gDNA used as material had been derived from T cells, B-cell-depleted T cells, or PBMCs.

From germline, CDR1 is MDHEN and CDR2 SYDVKM. The V end was cut by 3 bases, the J end by 6 bases, with 18 bases between. This CDR3 is 15 amino acids long. In the study's own analysis: By means of reference gene primer amplification, nucleated cell counts were estimated. The protocol was immunoSEQ multiplex PCR, while the TCRdb copy is restricted to in-frame clones and leaves out a portion. V, J and clone size are taken as reported in that table, and D and trimming were inferred from the DNA itself. The profile shows about 15,000 clones, 85% to 90% of them singletons. This sequence joins TRBV28 and TRBJ2-7; no clear D. The receptor was derived from a human donor in a cohort sampled during active COVID-19. The sequencing input was peripheral blood. CDR3 protein: CASSFRSPPDGEQYF. The DNA of the CDR3 is TGTGCCAGCAGTTTTAGATCCCCCCCCGATGGCGAGCAGTACTTC.